This TCR beta chain was recorded in a study of cytomegalovirus exposure and HLA in healthy donors. Germline V gives CDR1 MDHEN, CDR2 SYDVKM. V was clipped by 2 bases and J by 6 bases, with 12 bases between them. The CDR3 spans 14 residues. Produced via immunoSEQ multiplex PCR; TCRdb's table is partial and in-frame only. The profile shows 86,000 or so clones, 90% to 97% of them singletons. Material: PBMCs. The chain is built from TRBV28 and TRBJ2-3; tentative D call: TRBD1 (5 bases). This sequence originates from a man aged 18 to 35 in good health and CMV-seropositive. CDR3 nucleotide sequence: TGTGCCAGCAGTTTAGACAGAAGTCCGGATACGCAGTATTTT. Residues: CASSLDRSPDTQYF.